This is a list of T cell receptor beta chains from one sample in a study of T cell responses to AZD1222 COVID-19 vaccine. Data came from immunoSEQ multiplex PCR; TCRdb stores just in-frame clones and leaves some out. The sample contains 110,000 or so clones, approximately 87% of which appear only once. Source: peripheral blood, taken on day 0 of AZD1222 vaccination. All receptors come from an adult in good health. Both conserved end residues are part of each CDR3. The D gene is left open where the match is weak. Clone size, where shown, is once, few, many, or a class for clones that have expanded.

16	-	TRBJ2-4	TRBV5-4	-	CASSLDLGGAKNIQYF	TGTGCCAGCAGCTTGGATCTAGGAGGAGCCAAAAACATTCAGTACTTC
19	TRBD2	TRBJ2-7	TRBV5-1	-	CASSLALAGLRPGGREQYF	TGCGCCAGCAGCTTGGCCCTAGCGGGATTACGACCGGGGGGACGCGAGCAGTACTTC
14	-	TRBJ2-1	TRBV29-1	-	CSVAGRTSYNEQFF	TGCAGCGTTGCCGGGAGAACCTCCTACAATGAGCAGTTCTTC
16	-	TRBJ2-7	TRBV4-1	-	CASSHLFQGSYREQYF	TGCGCCAGCAGCCATCTCTTCCAGGGTTCCTATAGGGAGCAGTACTTC
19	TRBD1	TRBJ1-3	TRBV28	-	CASSPGQGVISPAGNTIYF	TGTGCCAGCAGTCCGGGACAGGGGGTTATTTCGCCCGCTGGAAACACCATATATTTT
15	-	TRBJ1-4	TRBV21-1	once	CASSRPGQPNEKLFF	TGTGCCAGCAGCCGACCGGGACAGCCTAATGAAAAACTGTTTTTT
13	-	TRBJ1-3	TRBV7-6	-	CASRGYSGNTIYF	TGTGCCAGCCGGGGTTACTCTGGAAACACCATATATTTT
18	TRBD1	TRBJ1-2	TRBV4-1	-	CASSPRGAGTGNNYGYTF	TGCGCCAGCAGCCCTAGAGGGGCCGGGACAGGGAACAACTATGGCTACACCTTC
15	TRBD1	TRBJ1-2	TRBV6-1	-	CASSDRDRVVHGYTF	TGTGCCAGCAGTGATCGGGACAGGGTGGTTCATGGCTACACCTTC
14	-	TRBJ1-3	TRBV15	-	CATSIAQAGNTIYF	TGTGCCACCAGCATCGCCCAGGCCGGAAACACCATATATTTT
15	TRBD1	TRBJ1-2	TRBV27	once	CASSSQDRGIHGYTF	TGTGCCAGCAGTTCCCAAGACAGGGGGATTCATGGCTACACCTTC
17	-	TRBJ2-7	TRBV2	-	CASSYSTGTTSSYEQYF	TGTGCCAGCAGTTATTCTACCGGGACGACTAGCTCCTACGAGCAGTACTTC
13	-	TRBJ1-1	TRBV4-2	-	CASSQQGREQAFF	TGTGCCAGCAGCCAACAGGGACGGGAACAAGCTTTCTTT
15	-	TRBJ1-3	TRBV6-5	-	CASSTTVDPGNTIYF	TGTGCCAGCAGTACCACAGTCGATCCTGGAAACACCATATATTTT
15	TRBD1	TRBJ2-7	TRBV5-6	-	CASSEAGTGFSEQYF	TGTGCCAGCAGCGAAGCCGGGACAGGGTTCAGCGAGCAGTACTTC
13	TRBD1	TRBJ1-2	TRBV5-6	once	CASSFGQGHGYTF	TGTGCCAGCAGCTTTGGACAGGGACATGGCTACACCTTC
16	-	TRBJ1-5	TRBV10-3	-	CAISESGGAIGQPQHF	TGTGCCATCAGTGAGTCGGGCGGGGCGATCGGTCAGCCCCAGCATTTT
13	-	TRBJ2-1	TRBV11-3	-	CAVQKSSYNEQFF	TGTGCCGTACAGAAAAGCTCCTACAATGAGCAGTTCTTC
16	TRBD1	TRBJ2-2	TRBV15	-	CATSKSGGVGTGELFF	TGTGCCACCAGCAAATCAGGGGGCGTCGGCACCGGGGAGCTGTTTTTT
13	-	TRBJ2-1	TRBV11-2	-	CASGGDRGSEQFF	TGTGCCAGCGGGGGAGACCGGGGTAGTGAGCAGTTCTTC
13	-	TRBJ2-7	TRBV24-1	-	CATSDSTRGEQYF	TGTGCCACCAGTGATTCTACTAGGGGAGAGCAGTACTTC
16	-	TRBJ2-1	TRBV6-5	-	CASSYSRRGRTHEQFF	TGTGCCAGCAGTTACTCGAGGAGGGGTAGGACGCATGAGCAGTTCTTC
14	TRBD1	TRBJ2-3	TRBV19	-	CASKSGTGSDTQYF	TGTGCCAGTAAGTCCGGGACAGGGTCAGATACGCAGTATTTT
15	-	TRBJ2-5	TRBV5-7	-	CASSFGNREGETQYF	TGTGCCAGCAGCTTTGGGAACAGGGAAGGAGAGACCCAGTACTTC
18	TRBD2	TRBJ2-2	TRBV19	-	CASSMVAGASTGTGELFF	TGTGCCAGTAGTATGGTAGCGGGAGCCTCGACGGGGACCGGGGAGCTGTTTTTT
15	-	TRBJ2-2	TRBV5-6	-	CASSLTGITTGELFF	TGTGCCAGCAGCCTAACCGGGATAACCACCGGGGAGCTGTTTTTT
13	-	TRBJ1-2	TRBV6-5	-	CASTLGDYYGYTF	TGTGCCAGCACCCTTGGGGACTACTATGGCTACACCTTC
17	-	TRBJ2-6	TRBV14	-	CASSQDGHASGANVLTF	TGTGCCAGCAGCCAAGATGGGCACGCCTCTGGGGCCAACGTCCTGACTTTC
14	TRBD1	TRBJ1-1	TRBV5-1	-	CASRLGQANTEAFF	TGCGCCAGCAGATTAGGACAGGCGAACACTGAAGCTTTCTTT
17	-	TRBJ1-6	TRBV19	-	CASSIGNRRSYNSPLHF	TGTGCCAGTAGTATAGGCAACAGACGTTCCTATAATTCACCCCTCCACTTT
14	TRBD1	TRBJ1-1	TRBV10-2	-	CASREAGTGTEAFF	TGCGCCAGCAGGGAAGCCGGGACAGGGACTGAAGCTTTCTTT
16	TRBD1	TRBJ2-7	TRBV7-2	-	CASSAWTGPSSYEQYF	TGTGCCAGCAGCGCGTGGACAGGACCCAGCTCCTACGAGCAGTACTTC
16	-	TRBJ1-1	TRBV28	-	CASSFPRQGGKGEAFF	TGTGCCAGCAGTTTCCCCCGGCAGGGAGGGAAAGGTGAAGCTTTCTTT